A selection of T cell receptor beta chains follows, all from one sample in a study of CXCR3-negative and CXCR3-positive naive CD8 T cells. TCRdb re-called the 5' RACE reads; every CDR3 protein appears as one record, without DNA. The table gives 150,000 or so distinct CDR3 sequences; the top ten clones make up approximately 0.27% of it. The sequencing input was naive CXCR3+ CD8+ T cells from blood. Receptors were obtained from a human donor in good health. Some clones in this sample may be carry-over from other donors' samples. Each CDR3 is given with its conserved first and last residue. Fields, in order: J gene, V gene, CDR3 protein.

j_call: TRBJ2-4; v_call: TRBV4-2; cdr3_aa: CASSQDPGVVAKNIQYF
j_call: TRBJ1-2; v_call: TRBV6-5; cdr3_aa: CASSYSDPTYGYTF
j_call: TRBJ2-1; v_call: TRBV12-3/TRBV12-4; cdr3_aa: CASSSYPGQPTNEQFF
j_call: TRBJ2-7; v_call: TRBV6-2/TRBV6-3; cdr3_aa: CASSYVTDSYEQYF
j_call: TRBJ2-3; v_call: TRBV5-1; cdr3_aa: CASSLGQGADTQYF
j_call: TRBJ2-1; v_call: TRBV29-1; cdr3_aa: CSGGGSSGRVNEQFF
j_call: TRBJ1-1; v_call: TRBV5-1; cdr3_aa: CASSLWNSEAFF
j_call: TRBJ2-7; v_call: TRBV7-2; cdr3_aa: CASSDGQISYEQYF
j_call: TRBJ1-2; v_call: TRBV12-3/TRBV12-4; cdr3_aa: CASSPPGQGDYGYTF
j_call: TRBJ2-2; v_call: TRBV29-1; cdr3_aa: CSVSQPNTGELFF
j_call: TRBJ2-7; v_call: TRBV7-9; cdr3_aa: CASSLQDRAYEQYF
j_call: TRBJ2-7; v_call: TRBV7-9; cdr3_aa: CASSPAGDYEQYF
j_call: TRBJ1-1; v_call: TRBV7-9; cdr3_aa: CASSFSGQGPMNTEAFF
j_call: TRBJ1-3; v_call: TRBV10-1; cdr3_aa: CASQREAGNAIYF
j_call: TRBJ2-1; v_call: TRBV14; cdr3_aa: CASRSTSGESGEQFF
j_call: TRBJ2-1; v_call: TRBV4-3; cdr3_aa: CASSQGWGNEQFF
j_call: TRBJ1-5; v_call: TRBV7-9; cdr3_aa: CASSPQRSNQPQHF
j_call: TRBJ2-5; v_call: TRBV9; cdr3_aa: CASSVAGTYQETQYF
j_call: TRBJ2-7; v_call: TRBV30; cdr3_aa: CAWSPGAGYEQYF
j_call: TRBJ1-5; v_call: TRBV28; cdr3_aa: CASSLPGVYSNQPQHF
j_call: TRBJ2-1; v_call: TRBV29-1; cdr3_aa: CSVVAYNEQFF
j_call: TRBJ1-1; v_call: TRBV13; cdr3_aa: CASSAWVNTEAFF
j_call: TRBJ2-7; v_call: TRBV20-1; cdr3_aa: CSARTGASGAYEQYF
j_call: TRBJ2-7; v_call: TRBV29-1; cdr3_aa: CSATGDVGEQYF
j_call: TRBJ2-5; v_call: TRBV7-9; cdr3_aa: CASSGTSGRPQETQYF
j_call: TRBJ2-3; v_call: TRBV5-5; cdr3_aa: CASSPGLAGGPSSDTQYF
j_call: TRBJ2-2; v_call: TRBV19; cdr3_aa: CASSDYRRTNTGELFF
j_call: TRBJ2-7; v_call: TRBV7-6; cdr3_aa: CASSLGTSDEQYF
j_call: TRBJ2-7; v_call: TRBV9; cdr3_aa: CASSAGAGAPYEQYF
j_call: TRBJ1-1; v_call: TRBV6-2/TRBV6-3; cdr3_aa: CASSYFGGRAEAFF
j_call: TRBJ2-7; v_call: TRBV7-9; cdr3_aa: CASSSPQSLAGQYF
j_call: TRBJ2-7; v_call: TRBV29-1; cdr3_aa: CSGLDGYEQYF
j_call: TRBJ2-7; v_call: TRBV9; cdr3_aa: CASSVVGGWNEQYF
j_call: TRBJ1-5; v_call: TRBV29-1; cdr3_aa: CSVGQSYQPQHF
j_call: TRBJ2-1; v_call: TRBV24-1; cdr3_aa: CATSVGQTYNEQFF
j_call: TRBJ2-1; v_call: TRBV4-1; cdr3_aa: CASSQDRGAGLIAQYF
j_call: TRBJ2-3; v_call: TRBV29-1; cdr3_aa: CSVCRSSTDTQYF
j_call: TRBJ2-7; v_call: TRBV21-1; cdr3_aa: CASSIPSARTSGSIMDF
j_call: TRBJ1-5; v_call: TRBV5-1; cdr3_aa: CASSEYIGGSQPQHF